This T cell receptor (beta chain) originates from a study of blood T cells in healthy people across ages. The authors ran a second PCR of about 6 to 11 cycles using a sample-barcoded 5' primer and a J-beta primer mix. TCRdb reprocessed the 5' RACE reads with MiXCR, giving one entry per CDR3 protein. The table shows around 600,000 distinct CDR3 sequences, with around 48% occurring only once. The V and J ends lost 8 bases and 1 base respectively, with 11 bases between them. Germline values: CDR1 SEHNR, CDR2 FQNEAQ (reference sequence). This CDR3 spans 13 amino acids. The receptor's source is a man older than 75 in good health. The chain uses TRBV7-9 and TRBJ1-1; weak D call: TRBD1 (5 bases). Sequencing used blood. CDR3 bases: TGTGCCAGCCGACCCGGGACGAACACTGAAGCTTTCTTT. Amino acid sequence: CASRPGTNTEAFF.